This T cell receptor beta chain was documented in a study of blood T cell repertoires in COVID-19. Background on the study: Specimens from acute and convalescent COVID-19 originated in the United States, Italy and Spain. T cells, B-cell-depleted T cells, or PBMCs provided the cDNA or gDNA that served as material.

Seattle patients were enrolled while actively infected and followed longitudinally. In the source study's methods: How many nucleated cells were present was estimated from reference gene primer amplification. The protocol was immunoSEQ multiplex PCR, while the TCRdb copy is restricted to in-frame clones and leaves out a portion. For V, J and clone size, that table is used; D and trimming come from the DNA. The sample records approximately 460,000 clones, 89% being singletons. CDR3 length equals 14 residues. CDR1 SGHVS and CDR2 FQNEAQ come from the germline V gene. Trimming pared 5 bases from V and 5 bases from J, leaving 16 bases between.

V and J are TRBV7-8 and TRBJ2-7, with D maybe TRBD1 (6 bases). Sequencing used peripheral blood. The TCR sequence derives from a man younger than 35 with COVID-19, enrolled during active disease. The CDR3 DNA reads TGTGCCAGCAGCCAGGATACAGGGTTCCACGAGCAGTACTTC. This translates into CASSQDTGFHEQYF.